This is a list of T cell receptor beta chains from one sample in a study of beta chain features in type 1 diabetes. Here immunoSEQ multiplex PCR was the method, and the copy in TCRdb shows in-frame clones only, minus some. The repertoire holds roughly 400,000 clones, with around 14% as singletons. Sequencing used naive CD4+ T cells from blood. The receptors shown here come from a young man in good health. CDR3s include the opening cysteine and the closing phenylalanine or tryptophan. D genes are given only for firm matches. Rows give clone size only sometimes, using once, few, many, or a class for an expanded clone.

CASSIRLYEQYF,TGTGCCAGCAGCATCCGGCTTTACGAGCAGTACTTC,few,TRBJ2-7,TRBV11-2,-
CASSLMTGGLDGYTF,TGTGCCAGCAGTTTAATGACAGGGGGCCTGGATGGCTACACCTTC,-,TRBJ1-2,TRBV27,TRBD1
CSVEPHPGQRMWGYTF,TGCAGCGTTGAACCTCATCCGGGACAACGAATGTGGGGCTACACCTTC,-,TRBJ1-2,TRBV29-1,-
CSVTPGQGAGLAYGYTF,TGCAGCGTTACCCCGGGACAGGGGGCGGGTCTCGCCTATGGCTACACCTTC,-,TRBJ1-2,TRBV29-1,TRBD1
CSVERTRAYTDTQYF,TGCAGCGTTGAAAGGACTCGAGCCTACACAGATACGCAGTATTTT,-,TRBJ2-3,TRBV29-1,-
CASSRGQPNTEAFF,TGTGCCAGCAGCCGCGGACAGCCGAACACTGAAGCTTTCTTT,-,TRBJ1-1,TRBV7-9,-
CASSSEGPVREQYF,TGTGCCAGCAGCTCCGAAGGCCCAGTGAGGGAGCAGTACTTC,few,TRBJ2-7,TRBV7-9,-
CAISERVGNTIYF,TGTGCCATCAGTGAAAGGGTGGGAAACACCATATATTTT,-,TRBJ1-3,TRBV10-3,-
CASSFSGTSESEQFF,TGTGCCAGCAGCTTCTCCGGGACTAGCGAGAGTGAGCAGTTCTTC,-,TRBJ2-1,TRBV11-3,TRBD2
CASSFRDGYTF,TGTGCCAGCAGCTTCAGGGATGGCTACACCTTC,-,TRBJ1-2,TRBV5-4,-
CASSQDRGSQETQYF,TGCGCCAGCAGCCAAGATCGGGGCTCCCAAGAGACCCAGTACTTC,-,TRBJ2-5,TRBV4-3,-
CASSLRFATGLRNEQFF,TGTGCCAGCAGCTTACGTTTTGCCACCGGCCTAAGGAATGAGCAGTTCTTC,-,TRBJ2-1,TRBV7-2,-
CASSERGYTF,TGTGCCAGCAGTGAAAGGGGCTACACCTTC,few,TRBJ1-2,TRBV6-1,-
CASRNPGQRDPRTQYF,TGTGCCAGCAGAAACCCGGGACAGAGAGACCCTCGGACCCAGTACTTC,-,TRBJ2-5,TRBV11-2,TRBD1
CASSSSGISNQPQHF,TGTGCCAGCAGCTCGTCAGGGATCAGCAATCAGCCCCAGCATTTT,-,TRBJ1-5,TRBV7-9,-
CASRGPYGYTF,TGTGCCAGCAGGGGACCCTATGGCTACACCTTC,few,TRBJ1-2,TRBV25-1,-
CASSLAGGGPSYEQYF,TGTGCCAGCAGCTTGGCCGGTGGGGGGCCCTCCTACGAGCAGTACTTC,few,TRBJ2-7,TRBV28,-
CAWSVRTNQPQHF,TGTGCCTGGAGTGTACGTACCAATCAGCCCCAGCATTTT,-,TRBJ1-5,TRBV30,-
CASSLSSGPPQETQYF,TGTGCCAGCAGCTTATCATCTGGGCCACCCCAAGAGACCCAGTACTTC,few,TRBJ2-5,TRBV7-2,-
CASSEGLAVNEQFF,TGCGCCAGCAGCGAGGGACTAGCGGTCAATGAGCAGTTCTTC,few,TRBJ2-1,TRBV5-1,TRBD2
CASREGGDTEAFF,TGTGCCAGCCGCGAAGGGGGGGACACTGAAGCTTTCTTT,few,TRBJ1-1,TRBV13,-
CASSWPGTFNEQFF,TGTGCCAGCAGCTGGCCGGGGACGTTCAATGAGCAGTTCTTC,few,TRBJ2-1,TRBV11-1,-
CASSVGASGETQYF,TGTGCCAGCAGCGTGGGGGCTAGCGGAGAGACCCAGTACTTC,-,TRBJ2-5,TRBV7-2,-
CASSQVPGRGSTEAFF,TGTGCCAGCAGCCAAGTACCTGGCAGGGGGTCCACTGAAGCTTTCTTT,-,TRBJ1-1,TRBV4-2,TRBD1
CASRLAASSTDTQYF,TGTGCCAGCAGATTAGCAGCCTCTAGCACAGATACGCAGTATTTT,few,TRBJ2-3,TRBV27,-
CAWQREASVGF,TGTGCCTGGCAGCGGGAGGCATCGGTAGGCTTC,few,TRBJ2-4,TRBV30,TRBD2
CASSEAGTILETQYF,TGTGCCAGCAGTGAAGCGGGTACTATCCTGGAGACCCAGTACTTC,-,TRBJ2-5,TRBV6-1,-
CASSLAGRNVLTF,TGCGCCAGCAGCTTGGCCGGAAGAAACGTCCTGACTTTC,-,TRBJ2-6,TRBV5-1,-
CASSVDPGMNTEAFF,TGTGCCAGCAGCGTAGATCCAGGGATGAACACTGAAGCTTTCTTT,few,TRBJ1-1,TRBV9,-
CASSEGWTVNYGYTF,TGTGCCAGCAGTGAAGGGTGGACAGTTAACTATGGCTACACCTTC,few,TRBJ1-2,TRBV2,-
CSVTGTGGAWEQYF,TGCAGCGTAACCGGGACAGGGGGCGCTTGGGAGCAGTACTTC,-,TRBJ2-7,TRBV29-1,TRBD1
CASRGGETQYF,TGTGCCAGCAGGGGTGGAGAGACCCAGTACTTC,few,TRBJ2-5,TRBV7-2,-
CASSVLAGRGGTGELFF,TGTGCCAGCAGTGTCCTAGCGGGCAGGGGTGGCACCGGGGAGCTGTTTTTT,-,TRBJ2-2,TRBV25-1,TRBD2
CSVGGIGYGYTF,TGCAGCGTTGGGGGGATCGGCTATGGCTACACCTTC,few,TRBJ1-2,TRBV29-1,-
CASTLDRGRTEAFF,TGTGCCAGCACCCTGGACAGGGGTCGGACTGAAGCTTTCTTT,-,TRBJ1-1,TRBV6-5,TRBD1
CASSRGSGILETQYF,TGTGCCAGCAGCAGGGGGAGCGGGATCCTGGAGACCCAGTACTTC,few,TRBJ2-5,TRBV6-5,-
CASSIGQGNYGYTF,TGTGCCAGTAGTATCGGGCAGGGTAACTATGGCTACACCTTC,-,TRBJ1-2,TRBV19,-
CASSQRQGTSTDTQYF,TGTGCCAGCAGCCAGAGACAGGGAACAAGCACAGATACGCAGTATTTT,-,TRBJ2-3,TRBV7-8,TRBD1
CASSSQGGTEAFF,TGTGCCAGCAGCTCACAGGGGGGTACTGAAGCTTTCTTT,-,TRBJ1-1,TRBV7-8,TRBD1
CASSQLGGASTDTQYF,TGTGCCAGCAGCCAACTTGGGGGAGCTAGCACAGATACGCAGTATTTT,-,TRBJ2-3,TRBV14,-
CASSPTGLAGETQYF,TGTGCCAGCAGCCCGACGGGACTAGCGGGAGAGACCCAGTACTTC,-,TRBJ2-5,TRBV7-2,TRBD2
CASSTTGQLSPLHF,TGTGCCAGCAGCACCACAGGGCAACTTTCACCCCTCCACTTT,few,TRBJ1-6,TRBV13,-
CASSPPQGQGADYTF,TGTGCCAGCAGCCCGCCCCAGGGGCAGGGGGCTGACTACACCTTC,few,TRBJ1-2,TRBV13,TRBD1
CATSRALAGGQNEQFF,TGTGCCACCAGCAGAGCCCTAGCGGGAGGCCAAAATGAGCAGTTCTTC,-,TRBJ2-1,TRBV15,TRBD2
CSVEEAGQGAAEAFF,TGCAGCGTTGAGGAAGCCGGACAGGGGGCCGCTGAAGCTTTCTTT,-,TRBJ1-1,TRBV29-1,TRBD1
CASSLRRVETQYF,TGTGCCAGCAGCCTCAGGCGGGTTGAGACCCAGTACTTC,-,TRBJ2-5,TRBV27,-
CASSPRTISSYNEQFF,TGTGCCAGCTCACCTCGGACAATTAGCTCCTACAATGAGCAGTTCTTC,-,TRBJ2-1,TRBV18,-
CASSQGRGDEQFF,TGTGCCAGCAGCCAAGGACGAGGCGATGAGCAGTTCTTC,-,TRBJ2-1,TRBV4-2,-
CAWGVGTEAFF,TGTGCCTGGGGGGTAGGCACTGAAGCTTTCTTT,-,TRBJ1-1,TRBV30,-
CASSGANPHGYTF,TGTGCCAGCAGTGGGGCAAATCCACATGGCTACACCTTC,few,TRBJ1-2,TRBV25-1,-
CAISDPNPTSGGRSGTDTQYF,TGTGCCATCAGTGACCCGAATCCAACTAGCGGGGGCCGGTCAGGCACAGATACGCAGTATTTT,-,TRBJ2-3,TRBV10-3,TRBD2
CASSRSRRGQFF,TGTGCCAGCAGTAGGTCCCGGCGGGGGCAGTTCTTC,few,TRBJ2-1,TRBV27,-
CASTVAGGPGSDEQFF,TGTGCCAGCACCGTCGCGGGAGGGCCGGGATCGGATGAGCAGTTCTTC,-,TRBJ2-1,TRBV5-6,TRBD2
CAISPGRADNEQFF,TGTGCCATCAGCCCCGGTAGGGCAGACAATGAGCAGTTCTTC,-,TRBJ2-1,TRBV10-3,-
CASSLKREQETQYF,TGTGCCAGCAGTCTTAAGCGGGAGCAAGAGACCCAGTACTTC,-,TRBJ2-5,TRBV6-6,TRBD2
CASSPLQGLGQPQHF,TGTGCCAGCAGCCCCTTACAGGGGCTCGGTCAGCCCCAGCATTTT,-,TRBJ1-5,TRBV7-9,TRBD1
CASSLGPREQFF,TGTGCCAGCAGCTTAGGCCCACGAGAGCAGTTCTTC,few,TRBJ2-1,TRBV13,-